A single sample gave rise to the 6 T cell receptor beta chains below, sequenced in a study of response to subunit inactivated influenza vaccine. TCRdb re-called the RT-PCR reads through MiXCR, storing one row per CDR3 protein. Of hundreds of thousands of distinct CDR3 sequences detected, 12% to 15% appear once; the ten largest clones hold roughly 7.6%. This material consisted of PBMCs from blood, taken approximately 15 days before vaccination. The receptors were gathered from a man between 50 and 59 years old who received an inactivated influenza vaccine.

This sequence joins TRBV10-1 and TRBJ1-4; D gene ambiguous. Deletions cut 0 bases from V and 6 bases from J, with 11 bases between. The CDR3 totals 15 residues. Germline CDR1 reads WNHNN; CDR2 reads SYGVQD (reference sequence). The CDR3 sequence: CASSESGRRDEKLFF. CDR3 in DNA: TGCGCCAGCAGTGAGTCTGGGCGACGGGATGAAAAACTGTTTTTT.

This clonotype was seen only a few times. The genes are TRBV5-6 and TRBJ2-3, with D perhaps TRBD2 (5 bases). The CDR3 consists of 14 residues. The germline V gene has CDR1 SGHDT and CDR2 YYEEEE. V lost 4 bases to trimming and J lost 3 bases, with 12 bases between them. CDR3 nucleotides: TGTGCCAGCAGCCGAGCGACTACAACAGATACGCAGTATTTT. Translated, it gives CASSRATTTDTQYF. The full variable domain, rest sourced from reference TRBV5-6 and TRBJ2-3, is DAGVTQSPTHLIKTRGQQVTLRCSPKSGHDTVSWYQQALGQGPQFIFQYYEEEERQRGNFPDRFSGHQFPNYSSELNVNALLLGDSALYLCASSRATTTDTQYFGPGTRLTVL.

This clonotype was seen a handful of times. This sequence joins TRBV12-3 or TRBV12-4 and TRBJ2-7; 8 bases map to TRBD1. The V gene end was trimmed by 5 bases and the J gene end by 1 base; junction bases not matched to a gene: 10. The CDR3 is made up of 16 amino acids. The CDR3 reads CASSLNRQGTSYEQYF. CDR3 in DNA: TGTGCCAGCAGTCTAAATCGACAGGGGACGTCCTACGAGCAGTACTTC.

This clonotype occurred a few times. The chain has TRBV20-1 and TRBJ1-4; TRBD1 agrees at 7 bases. The CDR3 loop spans 14 amino acids. Trimming cost V 6 bases and J 8 bases; bases outside gene matches: 12. CDR1 and CDR2 (germline): DFQATT, SNEGSKA (reference sequence). Here the CDR3 reads CSANAPQGNEKLFF. CDR3 coding DNA: TGCAGTGCCAACGCTCCACAGGGGAACGAAAAACTGTTTTTT.

This clonotype was counted only a few times. As DNA, the CDR3 is TGTGCCAGACCCGGGGCCTATAGCACAGATACGCAGTATTTT. Encoded protein: CARPGAYSTDTQYF. The V and J genes are TRBV21-1 and TRBJ2-3; the table's D call, TRBD1, has no DNA check behind it. TRBV21-1 is a pseudogene. The CDR3 is 14 residues long.

This clonotype came up a few times. The CDR3 reads CASSWTMTGNTEAFF. The CDR3, as DNA: TGTGCCAGCAGCTGGACTATGACAGGGAACACTGAAGCTTTCTTT. V usage is TRBV5-5 and J usage is TRBJ1-1; TRBD1 is a possible D gene (6 bases). The V end was cut by 3 bases, the J end by 1 base, with 13 bases between. The CDR3 is made up of 15 amino acids. Germline CDR1 SGHKS, CDR2 YYEKEE (reference sequence).